This TCR beta chain was identified in a study of T cell responses to AZD1222 COVID-19 vaccine. Overall study context: Second-dose timings of about 4 or about 12 weeks were pooled.

The method was immunoSEQ multiplex PCR; TCRdb's version includes in-frame clones alone and lacks a portion of them. Here the sample spans 95,000 to 150,000 clones, roughly 92% being singletons. CDR3 length equals 13 residues. The V end lost 3 bases, the J end lost 7 bases, and 12 bases lay between the germline ends. This sequence was found in an adult in good health. The sample here was peripheral blood, taken on day 0 of AZD1222 vaccination. The chain employs TRBV12-3 or TRBV12-4 and TRBJ1-2; TRBD1 might be the D (5 bases). The CDR3 DNA reads as TGTGCCAGCAGTTTCGGGGCGCTGGGTGGCTACACCTTC. Its translation is CASSFGALGGYTF.